A single sample is the source of the 6 T cell receptor beta chains below, sequenced in a study of molecular identifiers for immune sequencing clone quantification. TCRdb re-derived calls from the PCR reads in MiXCR, one entry per CDR3 protein. Altogether 85,000 to 90,000 distinct CDR3 sequences are present, roughly 25% being singletons, with the ten largest covering about 0.73%. Sequenced sample: naive CD8+ T cells from blood, with Jurkat cell RNA spiked in. Subset of the sample: FACS-sorted CD8+CD4-CCR7+CD45RA+ naive T cells. All receptors derive from a human donor in good health. Some libraries in this study had Jurkat cell RNA spiked in.

On this clonotype: Being one base from a much bigger clone, this may be a read error. The rearrangement uses TRBV20-1 and TRBJ2-7, with 10 bases fitting TRBD2. This CDR3 region has 15 residues. The V segment lost 6 bases and the J segment 2 bases; nucleotides outside the gene matches: 10. Germline loops: CDR1 DFQATT, CDR2 SNEGSKA (reference sequence). CDR3 protein: CSAGLAETQPYEQYF. The CDR3 DNA reads as TGCAGTGCCGGACTAGCGGAGACGCAACCCTACGAGCAGTACTTC.

This clonotype appeared many times. The V gene is TRBV6-5, the J gene TRBJ1-1; TRBD1 is a possible D gene (6 bases). The CDR3 totals 21 residues. Germline V CDR1 and CDR2: MNHEY, SVGAGI. V was trimmed by 1 base and J by 1 base, leaving 28 bases between them. The CDR3 nucleotides read TGTGCCAGCAGTTACTTACCACCAAACCCCGGGACTAGGGGGAAGAACACTGAAGCTTTCTTT. Its translation: CASSYLPPNPGTRGKNTEAFF.

This clonotype was detected ten times or more. The rearrangement links TRBV19 to TRBJ2-3; TRBD2 aligns across 7 bases. After removal of 5 bases from V and 7 bases from J, the junction contained 9 bases not matched to a gene. The CDR3 has 14 amino acids. Germline loops: CDR1 LNHDA, CDR2 SQIVND (reference sequence). CDR3 in DNA: TGTGCCAGTAGTCACGCGGGGAGGGTTCATACGCAGTATTTT. It is translated as CASSHAGRVHTQYF.

Regarding this clonotype: This may stem from a read error, because a much larger clone lies one nucleotide away. V gene TRBV5-6 combines with J gene TRBJ2-2, with 8 bases aligning to TRBD2. The CDR3 contains 16 residues. From germline, CDR1 is SGHDT and CDR2 YYEEEE. As DNA, the CDR3 is TGTGCCAGCAGCTTTAGCGGGATCCTGAACACCGGGGAGCAGTTTTTT. This sequence encodes CASSFSGILNTGEQFF.

In its sample, this clonotype was seen a few times. This chain links TRBV19 with TRBJ2-3; D is unresolved. The CDR3 loop spans 15 amino acids. Looked up from germline, CDR1 is LNHDA and CDR2 is SQIVND (reference sequence). The germline V and J ends were trimmed by 3 bases and 2 bases, with 12 bases remaining between them. The CDR3 coding sequence is TGTGCCAGTAGTATCGATTCGGGCATCACAGATACGCAGTATTTT. Protein product: CASSIDSGITDTQYF. Full variable domain (rest looked up from reference TRBV19 and TRBJ2-3): DGGITQSPKYLFRKEGQNVTLSCEQNLNHDAMYWYRQDPGQGLRLIYYSQIVNDFQKGDIAEGYSVSREKKESFPLTVTSAQKNPTAFYLCASSIDSGITDTQYFGPGTRLTVL.

As for this clonotype: Lacking the conserved final phenylalanine or tryptophan, this CDR3 likely reflects a read error. The chain employs TRBV6-5 and TRBJ1-6, with a tentative D call TRBD1 (6 bases). The CDR3 has 13 residues. The germline gives CDR1 MNHEY, CDR2 SVGAGI. V was shortened by 8 bases and J by 6 bases, with 11 bases between the two germline ends. The DNA for the CDR3 is TGTGCCAGCCGGGGGGGGCCTAATTCACCCCTCCACTCT. It translates to CASRGGPNSPLHS.